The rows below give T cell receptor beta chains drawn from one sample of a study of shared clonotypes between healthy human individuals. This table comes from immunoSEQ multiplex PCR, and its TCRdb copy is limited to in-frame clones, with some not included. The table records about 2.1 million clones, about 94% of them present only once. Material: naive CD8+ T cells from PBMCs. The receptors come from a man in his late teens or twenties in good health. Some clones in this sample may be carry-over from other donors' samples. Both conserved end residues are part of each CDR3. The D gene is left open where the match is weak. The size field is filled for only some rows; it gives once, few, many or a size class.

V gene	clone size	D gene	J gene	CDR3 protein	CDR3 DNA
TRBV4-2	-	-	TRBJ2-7	CASSPSGGSQYEQYF	TGTGCCAGCAGCCCTTCAGGGGGGTCCCAATACGAGCAGTACTTC
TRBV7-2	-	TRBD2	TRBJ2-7	CASSPLAGFYEQYF	TGTGCCAGCAGCCCACTAGCGGGATTCTACGAGCAGTACTTC
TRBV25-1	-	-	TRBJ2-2	CASRYSGELFF	TGTGCCAGCAGATATAGCGGGGAGCTGTTTTTT
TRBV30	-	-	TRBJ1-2	CAWNSDSF	TGTGCCTGGAACAGCGATAGCTTC
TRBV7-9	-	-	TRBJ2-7	CASSLKGAGAYEQYF	TGTGCCAGCAGCTTAAAAGGGGCTGGGGCCTACGAGCAGTACTTC
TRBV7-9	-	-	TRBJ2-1	CASSSLNEQFF	TGTGCCAGCAGCTCCCTCAATGAGCAGTTCTTC
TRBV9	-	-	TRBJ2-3	CASSGPLGTQYF	TGTGCCAGCAGCGGTCCTCTTGGTACGCAGTATTTT
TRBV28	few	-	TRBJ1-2	CASSSQLGSAGYTF	TGTGCCAGCAGTTCCCAATTGGGGTCCGCTGGCTACACCTTC
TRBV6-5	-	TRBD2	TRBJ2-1	CASSYSRTSENEQFF	TGTGCCAGCAGTTACTCCCGGACTAGCGAGAATGAGCAGTTCTTC
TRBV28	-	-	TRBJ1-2	CASSFPTRYTF	TGTGCCAGCAGTTTCCCAACTCGTTACACCTTC
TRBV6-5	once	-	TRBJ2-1	CASSYSPVYNEQFF	TGTGCCAGCAGTTACTCGCCAGTCTACAATGAGCAGTTCTTC
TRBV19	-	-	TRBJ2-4	CASSPFRQAVIDIQYF	TGTGCCAGTAGCCCATTCAGACAGGCGGTAATAGACATTCAGTACTTC
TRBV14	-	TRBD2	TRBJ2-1	CASSPLAGGPEEQFF	TGTGCCAGCAGCCCGCTCGCGGGAGGGCCTGAAGAGCAGTTCTTC
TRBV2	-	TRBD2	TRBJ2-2	CAEQTSPTGELFF	TGTGCCGAGCAGACTAGCCCGACCGGGGAGCTGTTTTTT